These 18 T cell receptor beta chains share one sample of origin, sequenced in a study of T-cell reconstitution after alpha-beta-depleted transplantation in children. Unique molecular identifiers were incorporated during preparation of the TCRbeta library. TCRdb fed the PCR reads into MiXCR, producing one record per CDR3 protein. The data hold a few hundred thousand distinct CDR3 sequences, with about a tenth observed a single time. The sample consisted of PBMCs from the stem cell graft donor, taken from the stem cell graft. The receptors come from a human donor who donated a stem cell graft to a child with acute lymphoblastic leukemia.

This clonotype was recorded many times. The gene calls are TRBV7-6 and TRBJ2-7; 8 bases fit TRBD1. With 5 bases clipped from V and 1 base from J, the junction kept 10 bases outside the gene matches. Germline CDR1 reads SGHVS; CDR2 reads FNYEAQ. The CDR3 extends over 16 amino acids. For the CDR3, the DNA is TGTGCCAGCAGCCCAAGCTGGGACAGGCTTTCCTACGAGCAGTACTTC. It specifies CASSPSWDRLSYEQYF.

To note about this clonotype: One end of the junction varies from germline; a read error may be responsible. V is TRBV7-8 and J is TRBJ2-7; 9 positions agree with TRBD1. CDR3 length: 13 residues. Per the germline V gene, CDR1 is SGHVS and CDR2 is FQNEAQ. CDR3 nucleotides: TGTGGCAGCAGCCCCCTGACAGGGGGCGAGCAGTACTTC. As protein: CGSSPLTGGEQYF.

This clonotype has just a few counts. The chain carries TRBV7-2 and TRBJ1-5, with D hard to call. Germline V gives CDR1 SGHTA, CDR2 FQGNSA. The CDR3 runs to 15 residues. The V end was cut by 5 bases, the J end by 5 bases, with 16 bases between. The CDR3 region is CASSRWFGWDQPQHF. The CDR3, as DNA: TGTGCCAGCAGCCGGTGGTTCGGTTGGGATCAGCCCCAGCATTTT.

This clonotype was seen more than once but under ten times. The chain couples TRBV12-3 or TRBV12-4 to TRBJ2-2; D could derive from TRBD1 or TRBD2 (5 bases each). The V end was cut by 7 bases, the J end by 4 bases, with 19 bases between. The CDR3 runs to 16 residues. The CDR3 DNA reads as TGTGCCAGCACCATTGGGGGTCGCACTCGCACCGGGGAGCTGTTTTTT. Translating it yields CASTIGGRTRTGELFF.

This clonotype occurred a few times. This CDR3 is CASSSSGTAYTGELFF. The CDR3 DNA is TGTGCCAGCAGCTCGTCCGGGACAGCATACACCGGGGAGCTGTTTTTT. This chain connects TRBV11-3 to TRBJ2-2; TRBD1 matches 7 bases. CDR3 length: 16 amino acids. Germline V gene data show CDR1 as SGHNT and CDR2 as YENEEA. Germline trimming cut 4 bases from V and 3 bases from J; bases unmatched to any gene: 8.

The chain uses TRBV7-2 and TRBJ2-5, with TRBD2 matching over 10 bases. The junction had 8 bases not matched to a gene; V was cut back by 0 bases and J by 1 base. The length of the CDR3 is 18 residues. CDR1 is SGHTA and CDR2 is FQGNSA in the germline V gene. The CDR3 DNA follows: TGTGCCAGCAGCTTAGCTAATCGGCTAGCGGGAGCCCAAGAGACCCAGTACTTC. Encoded protein: CASSLANRLAGAQETQYF.

This clonotype came up many times. CDR3 region: CASSRRVAGYGELFF. The CDR3 DNA sequence: TGTGCCAGCAGCCGCCGGGTTGCCGGGTACGGGGAGCTGTTTTTT. The rearrangement links TRBV7-2 to TRBJ2-2; D unresolved. The germline V gene encodes CDR1 SGHTA and CDR2 FQGNSA. The CDR3 is made up of 15 amino acids. The V gene lost 5 bases and the J gene lost 7 bases, with 17 bases spanning the gap.

The sample holds a few counts of this clonotype. This rearrangement joins TRBV7-6 to TRBJ2-2; D not resolved. The V end lost 2 bases, the J end lost 5 bases, and 15 bases lay between the germline ends. CDR1 SGHVS and CDR2 FNYEAQ come from the germline V gene. This CDR3 has 16 amino acids. CDR3 DNA sequence: TGTGCCAGCAGCTTATCCGGCCACGGAGCAACCGGGGAGCTGTTTTTT. Translating gives CASSLSGHGATGELFF. The full variable domain, its missing parts supplied by reference TRBV7-6 and TRBJ2-2, is GAGVSQSPRYKVTKRGQDVALRCDPISGHVSLYWYRQALGQGPEFLTYFNYEAQQDKSGLPNDRFSAERPEGSISTLTIQRTEQRDSAMYRCASSLSGHGATGELFFGEGSRLTVL.

The CDR3, as DNA: TGTGCCAGCAGTTACCTGGACAGGCATCATGGCTACACCTTC. Amino acids: CASSYLDRHHGYTF. The chain joins TRBV6-5 to TRBJ1-2, with 7 bases fitting TRBD1. The CDR3 runs 14 residues. The V gene end was trimmed by 2 bases and the J gene end by 6 bases; junction bases not matched to a gene: 6. CDR1 is MNHEY, CDR2 SVGAGI, per germline.

In its sample, this clonotype was seen a few times. CDR3 DNA: TGTGCCACCAGCAGTCCCGGACTGAATCAGCCCCAGCATTTT. This sequence encodes CATSSPGLNQPQHF. The chain joins TRBV15 to TRBJ1-5, with D uncertain. V was cut by 3 bases and J by 4 bases, with 10 bases left in between. The CDR3 is 14 residues long. The germline gives CDR1 LNHNV, CDR2 YYDKDF (reference sequence).

The V and J genes are TRBV4-1 and TRBJ1-6, with no clear D. The germline V gene has CDR1 MGHRA and CDR2 YSYEKL. The CDR3 has 12 residues. V lost 0 bases and J 10 bases, leaving 4 bases between the germline ends. This chain's CDR3 is CASSQDTSPLHF. The DNA for the CDR3 is TGCGCCAGCAGCCAAGATACCTCACCCCTCCACTTT.

The rearrangement joins TRBV15 to TRBJ2-6; 7 nucleotides agree with TRBD1. The CDR3 extends over 14 amino acids. V gave up 6 bases and J gave up 4 bases; unmatched junction bases: 3. Germline assignment: CDR1 LNHNV and CDR2 YYDKDF (reference sequence). CDR3 protein: CATSTGAGANVLTF. The CDR3 DNA reads as TGTGCCACCAGTACAGGGGCCGGGGCCAACGTCCTGACTTTC.

V is TRBV3-1 and J is TRBJ2-5; 9 bases are a match to TRBD2. Trimming took 7 bases from V and 4 from J; bases not matched to a gene: 16. The CDR3 has 17 amino acids. Germline CDR1 LGHDT, CDR2 YNNKEL (reference sequence). CDR3 nucleotide sequence: TGTGCCAGCACCCATAGGGTAGCGGGAGAAGTGAGAGAGACCCAGTACTTC. Translation: CASTHRVAGEVRETQYF.

This clonotype has just a few counts. This chain connects TRBV4-3 to TRBJ2-2, with D uncertain. Germline CDR1 and CDR2: LGHNA and YSLEER. The CDR3 is 13 amino acids. Trimming removed 0 bases from V and 6 bases from J, with 5 bases in between. The CDR3 reads CASSQDSAGELFF. CDR3 DNA: TGCGCCAGCAGCCAAGACAGCGCCGGGGAGCTGTTTTTT.

This clonotype was counted only a few times. The chain has TRBV5-6 and TRBJ2-3; D perhaps matches TRBD2 (6 bases). Per the germline V gene, CDR1 is SGHDT and CDR2 is YYEEEE. The CDR3 sequence is 15 residues long. V gave up 6 bases and J gave up 2 bases, with 16 bases separating them. CDR3 DNA: TGTGCCAGCACCCGTACGGGAGAGGCCACAGATACGCAGTATTTT. Translation gives CASTRTGEATDTQYF.

This clonotype was detected only a few times. The conserved phenylalanine or tryptophan normally closing the CDR3 is absent here, so this likely arose from a read error. This chain uses TRBV29-1 with TRBJ2-3; 7 bases line up with TRBD2. CDR1 is SQVTM, CDR2 ANQGSEA, per germline. J lost 3 bases, V lost 1 base, and 13 bases had no gene match. There are 17 residues in the CDR3. CDR3 nucleotides: TGCAGCGTTGAAGGAGTCTCGACATCGGGAGGAACAGATACGCAGTATTTG. Its translation is CSVEGVSTSGGTDTQYL.

The V and J genes are TRBV20-1 and TRBJ2-1; maybe TRBD2 (5 bases). There are 14 residues in the CDR3. Looked up from germline, CDR1 is DFQATT and CDR2 is SNEGSKA (reference sequence). V shed 1 base and J shed 1 base, with 8 bases lying between them. CDR3 residues: CSARVPGSYNEQFF. The CDR3 DNA follows: TGCAGTGCTAGAGTTCCGGGGTCCTACAATGAGCAGTTCTTC.

This chain links TRBV7-2 with TRBJ2-1; TRBD2 matches 13 bases. Germline lookup yields CDR1 SGHTA and CDR2 FQGNSA. V shed 6 bases, J shed 6 bases, and the junction held 8 bases outside the gene matches. The CDR3 runs 16 residues. The CDR3 DNA reads TGTGCCAGCAGTTGGACTAGCGGGAGCCCGGCCAATGAGCAGTTCTTC. Its protein product is CASSWTSGSPANEQFF.